This entry describes one T cell receptor (beta chain). The data derive from a study of blood T cell repertoires in COVID-19. The junction had 8 bases not matched to a gene; V was cut back by 5 bases and J by 5 bases. The CDR3 sequence is 15 residues long. Germline CDR1 is SGHTA and CDR2 is FQGTGA. Measured with immunoSEQ multiplex PCR; TCRdb has only the in-frame clones, and not every one. The data hold about 87,000 clones, with about nine tenths observed a single time. The receptor was isolated from a man aged 18-30 years with COVID-19, enrolled during active disease. Sample: peripheral blood. The chain has TRBV7-3 and TRBJ2-3; 9 bases are a match to TRBD2. The CDR3 loop is CASSPSGRSIDTQYF. The CDR3 DNA sequence: TGTGCCAGCAGCCCCAGCGGGAGGTCGATAGATACGCAGTATTTT.